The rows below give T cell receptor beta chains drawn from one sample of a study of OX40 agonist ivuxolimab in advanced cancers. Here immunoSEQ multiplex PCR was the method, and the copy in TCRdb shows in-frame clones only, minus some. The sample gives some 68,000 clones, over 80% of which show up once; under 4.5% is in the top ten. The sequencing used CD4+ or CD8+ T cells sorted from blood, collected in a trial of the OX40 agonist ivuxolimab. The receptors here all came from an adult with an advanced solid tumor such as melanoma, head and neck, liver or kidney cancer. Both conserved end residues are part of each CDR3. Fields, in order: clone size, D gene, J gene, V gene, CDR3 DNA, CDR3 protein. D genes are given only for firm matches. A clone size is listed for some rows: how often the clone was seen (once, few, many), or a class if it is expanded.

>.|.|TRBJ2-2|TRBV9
TGTGCCAGCAGCGCCGGGACACCGAACACCGGGGAGCTGTTTTTT
CASSAGTPNTGELFF
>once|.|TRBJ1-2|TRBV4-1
TGCGCCAGCAGCCAAAGAGGGCCCGGGACTTTCGGCTACACCTTC
CASSQRGPGTFGYTF
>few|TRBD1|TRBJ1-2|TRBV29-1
TGCAGCGTTGACCTATGGACAGGGGGCAACGGCTACACCTTC
CSVDLWTGGNGYTF
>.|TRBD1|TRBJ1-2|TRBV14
TGTGCCAGCAGTCGACAGGGAGTTGGCTATGGCTACACCTTC
CASSRQGVGYGYTF
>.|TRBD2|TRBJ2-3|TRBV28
TGTGCCAGCAGTTTCTTGGCGGGAGGGCAGGATACGCAGTATTTT
CASSFLAGGQDTQYF
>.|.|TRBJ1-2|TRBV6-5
TGTGCCAGCAGACCCTCGACCTATGGCTACACCTTC
CASRPSTYGYTF
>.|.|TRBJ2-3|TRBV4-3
TGCGCCAGCAGCCAAGATGCTGGCACAGATACGCAGTATTTT
CASSQDAGTDTQYF
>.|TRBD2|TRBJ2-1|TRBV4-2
TGTGCCAGCAGCCCCCGACTAGCTTACAATGAGCAGTTCTTC
CASSPRLAYNEQFF
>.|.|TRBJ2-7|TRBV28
TGTGCCAGCAGGCCCGGAATGAGGAGCCACGAGCAGTACTTC
CASRPGMRSHEQYF
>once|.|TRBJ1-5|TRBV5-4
TGTGCCAGCAGCCAAACAGTTGGGCAGGGATCTTATAGCAATCAGCCCCAGCATTTT
CASSQTVGQGSYSNQPQHF
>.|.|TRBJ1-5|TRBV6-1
TGTGCCAGCAGTGAAGACGTGACCTCCCTAAGTTATAGCAATCAGCCCCAGCATTTT
CASSEDVTSLSYSNQPQHF
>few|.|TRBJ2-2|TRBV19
TGTGCCAGTAGTATGTTGCAGGGGAACACCGGGGAGCTGTTTTTT
CASSMLQGNTGELFF
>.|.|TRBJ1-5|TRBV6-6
TGTGCCAGCAGTTACTCGGCGGGAACTCAGCCCCAGCATTTT
CASSYSAGTQPQHF
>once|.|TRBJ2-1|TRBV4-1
TGCGCCAGCAGCCAGGATAGGGAGTTCACCTACAATGAGCAGTTCTTC
CASSQDREFTYNEQFF
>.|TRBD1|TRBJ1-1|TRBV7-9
TGTGCCAGCAGCTCGACAGGGAGGGCTGAAGCTTTCTTT
CASSSTGRAEAFF
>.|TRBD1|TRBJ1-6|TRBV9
TGTGCCAGCAGCGAGTGGGACAGCCGTAATTCACCCCTCCACTTT
CASSEWDSRNSPLHF
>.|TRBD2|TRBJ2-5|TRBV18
TGTGCCAGCTCACCAGGGACTAGCGGGAGGTCAGGAGAGACCCAGTACTTC
CASSPGTSGRSGETQYF
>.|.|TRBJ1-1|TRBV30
TGTGCCTGGAGTGTGGCCGGGAACACTGAAGCTTTCTTT
CAWSVAGNTEAFF
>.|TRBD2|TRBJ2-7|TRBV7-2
TGTGCCAGCAGCTTAGAATCGACTAGCGCCAACGAGCAGTACTTC
CASSLESTSANEQYF
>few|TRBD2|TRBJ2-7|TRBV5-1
TGCGCCAGCAGCTGGGGGGGGACGGTCCCCTACGAGCAGTACTTC
CASSWGGTVPYEQYF
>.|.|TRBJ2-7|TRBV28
TGTGCCAGCAGGGCCGGGACAAACGAGCAGTACTTC
CASRAGTNEQYF
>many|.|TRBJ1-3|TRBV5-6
TGTGCCAGCAGCTTGGCCAGCTCTGGAAACACCATATATTTT
CASSLASSGNTIYF
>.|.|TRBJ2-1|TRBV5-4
TGTGCCAGCAGCTTGCGTCGGGGGGCCGGGGATGAGCAGTTCTTC
CASSLRRGAGDEQFF
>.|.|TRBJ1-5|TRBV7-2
TGTGCCAGCAGCTTAAACGACAATCAGCCCCAGCATTTT
CASSLNDNQPQHF
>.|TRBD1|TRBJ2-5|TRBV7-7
TGTGCCAGCAGCTTAGGGACAGGGAGGGAGACCCAGTACTTC
CASSLGTGRETQYF
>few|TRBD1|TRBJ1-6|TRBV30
TGTGCCTGGAGTGTACAAGGGGGCGATTCACCCCTCCACTTT
CAWSVQGGDSPLHF
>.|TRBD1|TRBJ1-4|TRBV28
TGTGCCAGCAGTCTCCGGGACAGCTACGAAAAACTGTTTTTT
CASSLRDSYEKLFF
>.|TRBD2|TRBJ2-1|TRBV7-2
TGTGCCAGCAGCCGAGGACTAGCGGGAGTCAGGTATGAGCAGTTCTTC
CASSRGLAGVRYEQFF
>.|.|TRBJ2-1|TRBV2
TGTGCCAGCAACGGGGGCGGCGGATCCTACAATGAGCAGTTCTTC
CASNGGGGSYNEQFF